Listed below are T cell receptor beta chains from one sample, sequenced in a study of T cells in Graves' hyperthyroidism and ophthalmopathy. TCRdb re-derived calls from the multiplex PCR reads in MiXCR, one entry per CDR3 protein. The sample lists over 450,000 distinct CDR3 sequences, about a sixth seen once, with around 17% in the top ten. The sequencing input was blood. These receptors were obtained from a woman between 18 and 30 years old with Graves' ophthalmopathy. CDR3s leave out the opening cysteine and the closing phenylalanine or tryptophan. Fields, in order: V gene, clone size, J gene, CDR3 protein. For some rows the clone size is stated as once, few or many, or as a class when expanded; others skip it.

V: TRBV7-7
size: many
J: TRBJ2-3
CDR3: ASSQGTSATDTQY

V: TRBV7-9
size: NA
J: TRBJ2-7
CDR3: ASSPDASEQY

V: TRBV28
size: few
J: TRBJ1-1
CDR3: ASTRRGAYTEAF

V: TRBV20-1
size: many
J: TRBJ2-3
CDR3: SADRRGEADTQY

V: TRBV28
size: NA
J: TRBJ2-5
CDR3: ASSLGPDLGETQY

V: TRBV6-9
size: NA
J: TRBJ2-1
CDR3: ASSYRPGGNNEQF

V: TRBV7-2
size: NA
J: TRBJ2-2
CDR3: ASSLQGRMDEELF

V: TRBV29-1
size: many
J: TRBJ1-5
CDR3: SVEWVPGQPQH

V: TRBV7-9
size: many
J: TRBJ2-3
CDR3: ASSLALGPTDTQY

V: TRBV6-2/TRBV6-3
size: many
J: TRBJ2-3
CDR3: ASSSSRSAWGADTQY

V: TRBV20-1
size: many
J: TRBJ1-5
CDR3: SALDRGGIDQPQH

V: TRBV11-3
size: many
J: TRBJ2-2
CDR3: ASSGSSGTGELF

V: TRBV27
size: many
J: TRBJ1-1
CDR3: ASSLRAGITEAF

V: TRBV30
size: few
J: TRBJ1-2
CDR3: AWSSGQYYGYT

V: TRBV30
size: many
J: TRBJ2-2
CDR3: AWSPRAFGELF

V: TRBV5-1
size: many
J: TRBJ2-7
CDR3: ASSRGQDSSYEQY

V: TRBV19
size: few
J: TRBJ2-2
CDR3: ASSITGGGELF

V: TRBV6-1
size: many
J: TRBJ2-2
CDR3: ASSSGLANTGELF

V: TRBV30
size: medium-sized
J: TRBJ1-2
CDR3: AWIGRTYGYT

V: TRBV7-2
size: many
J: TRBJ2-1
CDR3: ASSLGAVSYNEQF

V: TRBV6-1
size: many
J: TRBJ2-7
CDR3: ASSPRGGLLSSYEQY

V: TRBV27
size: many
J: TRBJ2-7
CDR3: ASSLFGYAESSYEQY

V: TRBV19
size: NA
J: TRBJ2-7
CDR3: ASSITSNYEQY

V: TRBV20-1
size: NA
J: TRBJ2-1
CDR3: SASRPGGYNEQF

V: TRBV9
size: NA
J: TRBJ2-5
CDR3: ASSPWTSGSSETQY

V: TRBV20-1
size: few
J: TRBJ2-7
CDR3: SAGTGGYEQY

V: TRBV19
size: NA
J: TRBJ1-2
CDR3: ASSIRWRDHSNGYT

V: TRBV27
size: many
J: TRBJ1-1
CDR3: ASSPRDRSGTEAF

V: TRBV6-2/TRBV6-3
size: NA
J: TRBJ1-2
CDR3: ASSDRFKGSGYGYT

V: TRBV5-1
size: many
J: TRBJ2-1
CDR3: ASSLGTTVNEQF

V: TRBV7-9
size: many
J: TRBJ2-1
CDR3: ASSPRTSGGDNEQF

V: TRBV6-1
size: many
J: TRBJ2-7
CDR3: ASRWAGGTSYEQY

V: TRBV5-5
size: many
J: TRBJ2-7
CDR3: ASSSGQPSYEQY

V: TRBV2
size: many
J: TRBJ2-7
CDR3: ASSVDGNNEQY

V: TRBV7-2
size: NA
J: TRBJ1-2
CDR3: ASSLNVDRGYGYT

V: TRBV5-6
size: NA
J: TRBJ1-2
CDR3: ASSFGQVPYGYT

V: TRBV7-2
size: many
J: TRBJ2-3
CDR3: ASSSPWGTDTQY

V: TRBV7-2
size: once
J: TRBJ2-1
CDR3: ASSSPGLAGSNEQF

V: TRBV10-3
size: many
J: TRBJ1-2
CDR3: AISESSSLYGYT

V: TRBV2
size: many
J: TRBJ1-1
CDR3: ASRVSGHTEAF

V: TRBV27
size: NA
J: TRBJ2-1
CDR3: ASSLSEGSYNEQF

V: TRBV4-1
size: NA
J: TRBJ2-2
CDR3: ASSQKDATGELF